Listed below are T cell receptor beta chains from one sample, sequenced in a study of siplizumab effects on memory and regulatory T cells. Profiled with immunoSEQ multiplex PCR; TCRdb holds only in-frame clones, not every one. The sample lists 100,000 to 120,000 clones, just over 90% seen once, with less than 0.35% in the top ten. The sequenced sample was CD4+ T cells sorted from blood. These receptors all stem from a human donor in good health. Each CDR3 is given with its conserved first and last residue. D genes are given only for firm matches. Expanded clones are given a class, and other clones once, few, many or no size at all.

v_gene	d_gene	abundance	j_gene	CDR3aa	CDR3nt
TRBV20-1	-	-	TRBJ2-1	CSAGPIEQFF	TGCAGTGCTGGCCCAATTGAGCAGTTCTTC
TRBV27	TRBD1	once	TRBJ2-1	CASNRGTGTYNEQFF	TGTGCCAGCAACCGAGGGACAGGGACCTACAATGAGCAGTTCTTC
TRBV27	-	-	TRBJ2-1	CASSGVAAYNEQFF	TGTGCCAGCAGTGGGGTCGCAGCCTACAATGAGCAGTTCTTC
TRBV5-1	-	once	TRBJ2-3	CASTPGIADTQYF	TGCGCCAGCACTCCGGGGATCGCAGATACGCAGTATTTT
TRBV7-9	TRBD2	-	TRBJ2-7	CASSLGGAGLAGRSYEQYF	TGTGCCAGCAGCTTAGGTGGAGCCGGACTAGCGGGCCGCTCCTACGAGCAGTACTTC
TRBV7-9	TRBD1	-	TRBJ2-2	CASSIQTGFGGELFF	TGTGCCAGCAGCATTCAGACAGGGTTTGGCGGGGAGCTGTTTTTT
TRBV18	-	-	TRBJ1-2	CASSPRRDTNYGYTF	TGTGCCAGCTCTCCGCGACGGGATACTAACTATGGCTACACCTTC
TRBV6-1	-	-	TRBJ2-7	CASIAQARRYLEQYF	TGTGCCAGCATAGCCCAGGCCCGTAGGTATCTCGAGCAGTACTTC
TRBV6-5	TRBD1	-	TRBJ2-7	CASRNTGAEQYF	TGTGCTAGCAGGAACACAGGGGCCGAGCAGTACTTC
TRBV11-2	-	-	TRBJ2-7	CASSLRGGKVWRLRYEQYF	TGTGCCAGCAGCTTAAGGGGGGGGAAGGTTTGGCGTCTCCGCTACGAGCAGTACTTC
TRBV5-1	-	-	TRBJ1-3	CASSLALSGNTIYF	TGCGCCAGCAGCTTGGCTCTCTCTGGAAACACCATATATTTT
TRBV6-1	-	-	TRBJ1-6	CASTLGVHLHF	TGTGCCAGCACGTTGGGGGTCCACCTCCACTTT
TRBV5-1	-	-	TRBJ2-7	CASSTDNYEQYF	TGCGCCAGCAGCACGGACAACTACGAGCAGTACTTC
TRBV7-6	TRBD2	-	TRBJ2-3	CASSQRLAGGRTDTQYF	TGTGCCAGCAGCCAGCGACTAGCGGGGGGCCGCACAGATACGCAGTATTTT
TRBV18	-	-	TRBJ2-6	CASSPLGWGSGANVLTF	TGTGCCAGCTCACCCTTGGGGTGGGGCTCTGGGGCCAACGTCCTGACTTTC
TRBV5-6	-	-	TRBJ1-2	CASSFRSAHHGYTF	TGTGCCAGCAGCTTCAGGTCGGCACACCATGGCTACACCTTC
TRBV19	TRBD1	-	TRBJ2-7	CASTPPGQGAREQYF	TGTGCCAGTACTCCCCCGGGACAGGGGGCGAGGGAGCAGTACTTC
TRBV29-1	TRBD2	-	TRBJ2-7	CSATGGIAGGIYEQYF	TGCAGCGCCACCGGTGGAATAGCGGGAGGAATCTACGAGCAGTACTTC
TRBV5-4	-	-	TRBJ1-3	CASSGSALGNTIYF	TGTGCCAGCAGCGGGAGTGCCCTTGGAAACACCATATATTTT
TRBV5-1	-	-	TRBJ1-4	CASSLDRVDEKLFF	TGCGCCAGCAGCTTGGACAGGGTAGATGAAAAACTGTTTTTT
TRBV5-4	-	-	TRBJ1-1	CASRDPKGPDTEAFF	TGTGCCAGCAGAGACCCCAAGGGGCCGGACACTGAAGCTTTCTTT
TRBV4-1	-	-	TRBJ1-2	CASSLAPGEKGYTF	TGCGCCAGCAGCCTAGCTCCGGGAGAAAAGGGCTACACCTTC
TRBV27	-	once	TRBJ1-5	CASSDTGFSNQPQHF	TGTGCCAGCAGTGATACAGGGTTTAGCAATCAGCCCCAGCATTTT
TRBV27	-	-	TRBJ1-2	CASSLSGSQGYGYTF	TGTGCCAGCAGTTTATCGGGGAGCCAGGGCTATGGCTACACCTTC
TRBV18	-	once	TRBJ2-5	CASSPGTRVETQYF	TGTGCCAGCTCACCAGGGACAAGGGTGGAGACCCAGTACTTC
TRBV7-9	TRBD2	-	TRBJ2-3	CASSLGRGATDTQYF	TGTGCCAGCAGCTTAGGGCGGGGGGCCACAGATACGCAGTATTTT
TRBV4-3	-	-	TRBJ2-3	CASSQRDGRTDTQYF	TGCGCCAGCAGCCAAAGGGACGGACGCACAGATACGCAGTATTTT
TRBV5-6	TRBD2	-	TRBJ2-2	CASSPGAGGPGELFF	TGTGCCAGCAGCCCCGGCGCGGGAGGGCCCGGGGAGCTGTTTTTT
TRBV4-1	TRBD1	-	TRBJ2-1	CASSKPDRASEQFF	TGCGCCAGCAGCAAACCGGACAGGGCCAGTGAGCAGTTCTTC
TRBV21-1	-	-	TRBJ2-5	CASSPRSSPDTQETQYF	TGTGCCAGCAGCCCTCGATCCTCCCCTGACACCCAAGAGACCCAGTACTTC
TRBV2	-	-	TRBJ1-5	CASSPRGGADQPQHF	TGTGCCAGCAGTCCCCGGGGGGGGGCTGATCAGCCCCAGCATTTT
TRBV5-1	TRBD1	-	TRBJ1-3	CASSLTRTGDGNTIYF	TGCGCCAGCAGCTTGACTCGAACAGGGGACGGAAACACCATATATTTT
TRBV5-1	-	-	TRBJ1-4	CASSSGGRRDEKLFF	TGCGCCAGCAGCTCCGGGGGACGGCGGGATGAAAAACTGTTTTTT
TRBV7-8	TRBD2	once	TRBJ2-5	CASSLSGKETQYF	TGTGCCAGCAGCCTCAGCGGGAAAGAGACCCAGTACTTC
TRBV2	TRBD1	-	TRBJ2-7	CASSGQGAGEQYF	TGTGCCAGCAGTGGACAGGGGGCTGGCGAGCAGTACTTC
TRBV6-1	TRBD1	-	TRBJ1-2	CASREQGAAYGYTF	TGTGCCAGCAGGGAACAGGGGGCGGCCTATGGCTACACCTTC
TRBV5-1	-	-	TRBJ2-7	CASSSLNYEQYF	TGCGCCAGCAGCTCGCTGAACTACGAGCAGTACTTC
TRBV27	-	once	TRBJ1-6	CASTNRGGVSYNSPLHF	TGTGCCAGCACCAATCGGGGGGGGGTATCCTATAATTCACCCCTCCACTTT
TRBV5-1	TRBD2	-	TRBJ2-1	CASSLGPTSGGYNEQFF	TGCGCCAGCAGCTTGGGGCCAACTAGCGGGGGGTACAATGAGCAGTTCTTC
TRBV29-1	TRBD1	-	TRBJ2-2	CSGRQGDTGELFF	TGCAGCGGTCGACAGGGCGACACCGGGGAGCTGTTTTTT
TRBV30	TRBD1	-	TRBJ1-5	CAWSDRGSQHF	TGTGCCTGGAGTGACAGGGGGTCCCAGCATTTT
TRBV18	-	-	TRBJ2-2	CASSPTAGELFF	TGTGCCAGCTCACCAACCGCTGGGGAGCTGTTTTTT
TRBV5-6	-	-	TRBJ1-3	CASSPFSSGNTIYF	TGTGCCAGCAGCCCTTTTTCATCTGGAAACACCATATATTTT
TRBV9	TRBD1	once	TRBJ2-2	CASSARDRGPPLNTGELFF	TGTGCCAGCAGCGCACGGGACAGGGGACCCCCTTTGAACACCGGGGAGCTGTTTTTT
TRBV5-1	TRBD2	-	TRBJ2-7	CASSWVRGVSEQYF	TGCGCCAGCAGCTGGGTTCGGGGGGTAAGTGAGCAGTACTTC
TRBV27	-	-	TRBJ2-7	CASSLTRMQAYEQYF	TGTGCCAGCAGTTTAACCCGGATGCAAGCCTACGAGCAGTACTTC
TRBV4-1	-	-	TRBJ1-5	CASSQFSNQPQHF	TGCGCCAGCAGCCAATTTAGCAATCAGCCCCAGCATTTT
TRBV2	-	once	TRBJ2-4	CASRWEENIQYF	TGTGCCAGCAGGTGGGAGGAAAACATTCAGTACTTC
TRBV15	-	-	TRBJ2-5	CATSRDQRQYF	TGTGCCACCAGCAGAGATCAGCGCCAGTACTTC
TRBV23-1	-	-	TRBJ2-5	CASSQDKQETQYF	TGCGCCAGCAGCCAGGACAAACAAGAGACCCAGTACTTC
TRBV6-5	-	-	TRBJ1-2	CASSYSGQSVVGYTF	TGTGCCAGCAGTTACTCTGGGCAGTCGGTAGTTGGCTACACCTTC
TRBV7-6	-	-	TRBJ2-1	CASSLRTVGDEQFF	TGTGCCAGCAGCTTACGGACAGTAGGGGATGAGCAGTTCTTC
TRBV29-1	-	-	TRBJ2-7	CSVRISYEQYF	TGCAGCGTGAGAATATCCTACGAGCAGTACTTC
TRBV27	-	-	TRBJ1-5	CASSLNGGVQPQHF	TGTGCCAGCAGTTTAAACGGGGGCGTTCAGCCCCAGCATTTT
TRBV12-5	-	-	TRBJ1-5	CASGNPLGGSKQPQHF	TGTGCTAGTGGTAACCCATTGGGGGGAAGTAAACAGCCCCAGCATTTT